The 32 T cell receptor beta chains below all came from one sample that was sequenced in a study of response to subunit inactivated influenza vaccine. Each CDR3 protein is one row after TCRdb ran MiXCR on the RT-PCR reads. The sample lists about 540,000 distinct CDR3 sequences, around 25% occurring once. The sample was also linked to a second study, of T cells expressing NK-cell markers. Per that study: UMI-tagged 5'RACE template switching yielded the TCR beta cDNA.

The source was CD4+ T cells sorted from PBMCs, collected approximately 13 days after vaccination. The receptor source for this set is a man in his forties or fifties who received an inactivated influenza vaccine.

The chain combines TRBV29-1 with TRBJ2-7; 9 nucleotides agree with TRBD1. V trimming: 8 bases; J trimming: 5 bases; junction bases outside the gene matches: 10. CDR1 is SQVTM, CDR2 ANQGSEA, per germline. This CDR3 region has 13 residues. Here the CDR3 reads CSSLGQGLDEQYF. As DNA, the CDR3 is TGCAGCAGCTTGGGACAGGGTCTCGACGAGCAGTACTTC.

This clonotype came up a few times. The chain uses TRBV4-2 and TRBJ2-2, with D perhaps matching TRBD1 (8 bases). This CDR3 spans 15 amino acids. The V and J ends lost 1 base and 6 bases respectively, with 12 bases between them. The V gene's germline CDR1 is LGHNA and CDR2 YNFKEQ. Here the CDR3 DNA reads TGTGCCAGCAGCCAAGCAACAGGGGGGGCCGGGGAGCTGTTTTTT. Translated: CASSQATGGAGELFF.

This chain connects TRBV5-1 to TRBJ1-4, with D possibly being TRBD1 (6 bases). Germline V lookup: CDR1 SGHRS, CDR2 YFSETQ. Between the trimmed V and J ends, which lost 0 bases and 7 bases, there was a span of 7 bases. The CDR3 is 13 amino acids. The DNA for the CDR3 is TGCGCCAGCAGCTTGGTAGGGGGTGAAAAACTGTTTTTT. It translates to CASSLVGGEKLFF.

The table lists this clonotype with a few counts. The V gene is TRBV6-1, the J gene TRBJ1-3; D gene uncertain. Germline V gives CDR1 MNHNS, CDR2 SASEGT. V was pared by 6 bases and J by 0 bases, with 6 bases between. The CDR3 sequence is 13 residues long. The CDR3 sequence: CASRESSGNTIYF. CDR3 nucleotides: TGTGCCAGCAGAGAAAGCTCTGGAAACACCATATATTTT.

Notes on this clonotype: A junction boundary mismatches the germline segment, possibly from a read error. The rearrangement links TRBV5-6 to TRBJ2-6; D is perhaps TRBD1 or TRBD2 (6 bases each). This CDR3 has 19 amino acids. Germline lookup yields CDR1 SGHDT and CDR2 YYEEEE. The CDR3 DNA sequence: TGTGCCAGCAGCTTATCCCCACCTCATACAGGGACTGGGGCCAACGTCCTGATTTTC. This encodes CASSLSPPHTGTGANVLIF.

This rearrangement joins TRBV4-2 to TRBJ1-1; D is unclear. This CDR3 has 15 residues. Germline V lookup: CDR1 LGHNA, CDR2 YNFKEQ. Trimming stripped 0 bases from V and 3 bases from J, with 11 bases between. The CDR3 here is CASSQDAGRDTEAFF. The CDR3 coding sequence is TGTGCCAGCAGCCAAGATGCAGGTCGAGACACTGAAGCTTTCTTT.

V gene TRBV7-2 combines with J gene TRBJ2-7; D call uncertain. The CDR3 contains 15 residues. Germline-derived CDR1 and CDR2 are SGHTA and FQGNSA. V was trimmed by 6 bases and J by 0 bases, leaving 15 bases between them. CDR3 coding DNA: TGTGCCAGCAGTCCCGCTCCCTTTTTCTCCTACGAGCAGTACTTC. Translation gives CASSPAPFFSYEQYF.

The chain carries TRBV20-1 and TRBJ2-7, with 10 positions matching TRBD1. Trimming cost V 3 bases and J 2 bases; bases outside gene matches: 7. This CDR3 is 15 amino acids long. Germline CDR1 reads DFQATT; CDR2 reads SNEGSKA (reference sequence). DNA for the CDR3: TGCAGTGCTAGGTTGAGGGACAGGGGACCCTACGAGCAGTACTTC. This gives the protein CSARLRDRGPYEQYF.

A few counts support this clonotype. This rearrangement joins TRBV10-3 to TRBJ2-5; 11 bases match TRBD2. CDR3 length: 16 residues. Germline CDR1 and CDR2: ENHRY and SYGVKD. The trim removed 3 bases at V and 5 bases at J, leaving 8 bases unmatched. The chain's CDR3 is CAISDGTSGRRETQYF. In nucleotides, the CDR3 is TGTGCCATCAGTGACGGGACTAGCGGACGAAGGGAGACCCAGTACTTC.

This clonotype occurred a few times. The genes are TRBV2 and TRBJ2-5; D gene uncertain. This CDR3 comprises 15 residues. Trimming removed 4 bases at V and 1 base at J, with 13 bases between. Germline loops: CDR1 SNHLY, CDR2 FYNNEI. The CDR3 nucleotides are TGTGCCAGCAGTGCCTTGTCTTCCCTCCAAGAGACCCAGTACTTC. Translating it yields CASSALSSLQETQYF.

The CDR3 DNA reads TGCGCCAGCAGCTCCCTAGGCAATGAGCAGTTCTTC. Translation gives CASSSLGNEQFF. The chain couples TRBV5-1 to TRBJ2-1, with D hard to call. This CDR3 comprises 12 residues. Germline V gene sequence: CDR1 SGHRS, CDR2 YFSETQ. V shed 3 bases and J shed 6 bases, with 7 bases lying between them.

The chain has TRBV7-9 and TRBJ1-1; D might be TRBD1 (5 bases). Germline loops: CDR1 SEHNR, CDR2 FQNEAQ (reference sequence). Trimming removed 4 bases from V and 6 bases from J, with 12 bases in between. The CDR3 contains 13 residues. CDR3 nucleotides: TGTGCCAGCAGCTCCGGGGCTTTCGCTGAAGCTTTCTTT. It specifies CASSSGAFAEAFF.

In its sample, this clonotype was seen a few times. The V gene is TRBV10-3, the J gene TRBJ1-4; D is perhaps TRBD1 (6 bases). This CDR3 has 13 amino acids. V was trimmed by 7 bases and J by 8 bases, leaving 14 bases between them. Germline V lookup: CDR1 ENHRY, CDR2 SYGVKD. In DNA form, the CDR3 reads TGTGCCATCAACCAAGGGCAGGGGGAAAAACTGTTTTTT. Translation: CAINQGQGEKLFF.

This clonotype has only a few counts. Here the CDR3 reads CASSLTPRKDTQYF. The CDR3, as DNA: TGTGCCAGCAGCTTAACCCCTAGGAAAGATACGCAGTATTTT. The chain uses TRBV7-2 and TRBJ2-3; D is unclear. Trimming left V 2 bases short and J 5 bases short, with 11 bases between. From germline, CDR1 is SGHTA and CDR2 FQGNSA. The CDR3 covers 14 residues.

The chain employs TRBV14 and TRBJ2-4; D gene uncertain. The germline gives CDR1 SGHDN, CDR2 FVKESK. The CDR3 has 19 amino acids. Trimming pared 0 bases from V and 0 bases from J, leaving 18 bases between. The CDR3 bases are TGTGCCAGCAGCCAAGACAGGTTGGAGCCCTATCTAGCCAAAAACATTCAGTACTTC. It codes for CASSQDRLEPYLAKNIQYF.

This chain links TRBV19 with TRBJ2-1, with 7 bases identical to TRBD2. V gave up 3 bases and J gave up 4 bases; unmatched junction bases: 6. This CDR3 has 15 residues. Germline-derived CDR1 and CDR2 are LNHDA and SQIVND (reference sequence). The CDR3 bases are TGTGCCAGTAGTATTGGGAGGGTTAGGTACAATGAGCAGTTCTTC. This gives the protein CASSIGRVRYNEQFF.

The chain combines TRBV19 with TRBJ2-2; D gene uncertain. Germline V gene data show CDR1 as LNHDA and CDR2 as SQIVND (reference sequence). The CDR3 is 14 amino acids. V lost 2 bases, J lost 1 base, and 5 bases lay in between. CDR3 coding DNA: TGTGCCAGTAGTATAATCCAGAACACCGGGGAGCTGTTTTTT. Its translation is CASSIIQNTGELFF.

This clonotype was seen ten or more times. This sequence joins TRBV6-5 and TRBJ2-1; tentatively, D is TRBD2 (6 bases). The CDR3 has 12 amino acids. Germline V gene data show CDR1 as MNHEY and CDR2 as SVGAGI. V gave up 3 bases and J gave up 12 bases, with 12 bases separating them. CDR3 sequence reads: CASSYQGLVQFF. For the CDR3, the DNA is TGTGCCAGCAGTTATCAGGGACTGGTGCAGTTCTTC.

In the case of this clonotype: Sequence at one end of the junction differs from germline and may be a read error. The CDR3 reads CCARDLEGATNQPQHF. Written as DNA, the CDR3 is TGCTGTGCTAGAGATCTCGAGGGGGCCACTAATCAGCCCCAGCATTTT. The gene calls are TRBV20-1 and TRBJ1-5; 7 positions match TRBD1. There are 16 residues in the CDR3. Germline-derived CDR1 and CDR2 are DFQATT and SNEGSKA (reference sequence).

V gene TRBV11-1 combines with J gene TRBJ2-1; TRBD2 is a possible D gene (7 bases). Germline lookup yields CDR1 SGHAT and CDR2 FQDESV (reference sequence). Deletions cut 5 bases from V and 1 base from J, with 24 bases between. The CDR3 sequence is 19 residues long. The CDR3 loop reads CASSPGGQGRKGSYNEQFF. In DNA, the CDR3 is TGTGCCAGCAGCCCCGGGGGGCAGGGGCGCAAGGGTTCCTACAATGAGCAGTTCTTC.

The V and J genes are TRBV7-2 and TRBJ1-5, with 8 bases aligning to TRBD1. The trim removed 0 bases at V and 2 bases at J, leaving 3 bases unmatched. This CDR3 contains 16 residues. The germline gives CDR1 SGHTA, CDR2 FQGNSA. Here the CDR3 reads CASSLAWGQGNQPQHF. In nucleotides, the CDR3 is TGTGCCAGCAGCTTAGCGTGGGGACAGGGCAATCAGCCCCAGCATTTT.

The table lists this clonotype with a few counts. The gene calls are TRBV12-3 or TRBV12-4 and TRBJ1-1; a possible D gene is TRBD1 (5 bases). Trimming removed 3 bases at V and 0 bases at J, with 11 bases between. The length of the CDR3 is 15 residues. CDR3 residues: CASSLAGLLNTEAFF. CDR3 nucleotide sequence: TGTGCCAGCAGTTTGGCAGGGCTGCTGAACACTGAAGCTTTCTTT.

The genes are TRBV6-5 and TRBJ2-2, with 8 bases fitting TRBD2. With 0 bases clipped from V and 2 bases from J, the junction kept 11 bases outside the gene matches. This CDR3 contains 19 residues. CDR1 and CDR2 (germline): MNHEY, SVGAGI. The CDR3 bases are TGTGCCAGCAGTTACTCGAAGCCTACTAGCGGTTATAACACCGGGGAGCTGTTTTTT. Protein sequence: CASSYSKPTSGYNTGELFF.

The gene calls are TRBV12-3 or TRBV12-4 and TRBJ2-4; the match to TRBD1 covers 8 bases. V was clipped by 5 bases and J by 7 bases; unmatched bases: 10. This CDR3 is 15 amino acids long. CDR3 sequence: CASSPTRGRLNIQYF. The CDR3 DNA sequence: TGTGCCAGCAGTCCGACCAGGGGGCGCTTGAACATTCAGTACTTC.

This clonotype occurred a few times. The V and J genes are TRBV20-1 and TRBJ2-7; 7 bases agree with TRBD2. Trimming took 5 bases from V and 0 from J; bases not matched to a gene: 13. The CDR3 contains 16 residues. Germline V gene sequence: CDR1 DFQATT, CDR2 SNEGSKA (reference sequence). In DNA, the CDR3 is TGCAGTGCTCCCATGACCTCGAGCGGGAACTCCTACGAGCAGTACTTC. The encoded protein is CSAPMTSSGNSYEQYF.

This clonotype was counted a few times. The J gene is TRBJ2-2, the V gene TRBV20-1; D not resolved. CDR1 is DFQATT, CDR2 SNEGSKA, per germline (reference sequence). V gave up 0 bases and J gave up 0 bases, with 5 bases separating them. This CDR3 comprises 14 residues. The CDR3 loop reads CSARELTNTGELFF. CDR3 bases: TGCAGTGCTAGAGAACTAACGAACACCGGGGAGCTGTTTTTT.

The rearrangement uses TRBV5-1 and TRBJ1-6; weak D call: TRBD1 (5 bases). The germline gives CDR1 SGHRS, CDR2 YFSETQ. V was clipped by 0 bases and J by 7 bases, with 11 bases between them. The CDR3 is 15 amino acids. CDR3 in amino acids: CASSLGRAWNSPLHF. The CDR3 DNA reads as TGCGCCAGCAGCTTGGGCAGGGCGTGGAATTCACCCCTCCACTTT.

The V and J genes are TRBV6-2 or TRBV6-3 and TRBJ2-3; the D gene is possibly TRBD2 (6 bases). V was clipped by 6 bases and J by 3 bases, with 13 bases between them. Germline CDR1 and CDR2: MNHEY and SVGEGT. The CDR3 contains 14 residues. DNA for the CDR3: TGTGCCAGCAGGACTAGTCTAGGGACAGATACGCAGTATTTT. Amino acid sequence: CASRTSLGTDTQYF.

This clonotype was recorded a few times. V and J are TRBV29-1 and TRBJ1-3, with 10 bases that match TRBD1. The CDR3 has 12 residues. The junction had 4 bases not matched to a gene; V was cut back by 7 bases and J by 7 bases. CDR1 and CDR2 from the germline V gene are SQVTM and ANQGSEA. This CDR3 reads CSGGQGGNTIYF. In DNA form, the CDR3 reads TGCAGCGGTGGACAGGGGGGGAACACCATATATTTT. Filled out from reference TRBV29-1 and TRBJ1-3, the complete variable domain reads SAVISQKPSRDICQRGTSLTIQCQVDSQVTMMFWYRQQPGQSLTLIATANQGSEATYESGFVIDKFPISRPNLTFSTLTVSNMSPEDSSIYLCSGGQGGNTIYFGEGSWLTVV.

This clonotype was seen a handful of times. The genes are TRBV5-1 and TRBJ2-3; tentative D call: TRBD2 (6 bases). The CDR3 has 16 amino acids. With 5 bases removed from V and 4 bases from J, the gap between germline ends came to 20 bases. Germline V gives CDR1 SGHRS, CDR2 YFSETQ. CDR3: CASSSGGASGADTQYF. CDR3 DNA: TGCGCCAGCAGTTCCGGAGGGGCGTCGGGCGCAGATACGCAGTATTTT.

This clonotype was detected only a few times. Because the CDR3's place on the DNA is in doubt, the DNA is left out and the CDR3 is given as listed by TCRdb. J is TRBJ2-1 and V is TRBV7-2; whether TRBD2, the table's D call, matches the DNA was not checked. Germline V CDR1 and CDR2: SGHTA, FQGNSA. The CDR3 is 13 residues long, counting both termini. CDR3 in amino acids: CASSLVASGSTFF.

The rearrangement joins TRBV10-3 to TRBJ2-7; D uncertain. The V gene lost 4 bases and the J gene lost 6 bases, with 13 bases spanning the gap. The CDR3 has 13 amino acids. Germline values: CDR1 ENHRY, CDR2 SYGVKD. This CDR3 reads CAISVSPRSEQYF. CDR3 sequence (DNA): TGTGCCATCAGTGTCTCGCCCCGGAGCGAGCAGTACTTC.